These 22 T cell receptor beta chains came from one sample sequenced in a study of PD-1 blockade in classical Hodgkin lymphoma. Time point noted: newly diagnosed, previously untreated cHL patient sample. This table comes from immunoSEQ multiplex PCR, and its TCRdb copy is limited to in-frame clones, with some not included. Among tens of thousands of clones listed, roughly 93% were seen once. Material for sequencing was peripheral blood mononuclear cells (PBMCs). The receptors come from a human donor with classical Hodgkin lymphoma.

The chain combines TRBV7-2 with TRBJ2-7, with D possibly matching TRBD1 (5 bases). Trimming left V 5 bases short and J 1 base short, with 15 bases between. Germline V gives CDR1 SGHTA, CDR2 FQGNSA. This CDR3 spans 15 amino acids. CDR3 sequence reads: CASSPSPTASYEQYF. The DNA for the CDR3 is TGTGCCAGCAGCCCGTCCCCGACAGCTTCCTACGAGCAGTACTTC.

Remarks on this clone: At one of its ends the junction is not consistent with the germline gene, which may arise from a read error. The rearrangement links TRBV5-1 to TRBJ2-1; maybe TRBD2 (6 bases). There are 18 residues in the CDR3. Per the germline V gene, CDR1 is SGHRS and CDR2 is YFSETQ. The CDR3 reads CASSPNPSARLTQSSELF. Here the CDR3 DNA reads TGCGCCAGCAGCCCTAACCCTAGCGCCCGCTTGACACAGTCTTCTGAGCTCTTC.

This clone was observed a few times. The J gene is TRBJ1-1, the V gene TRBV7-9, with 8 bases lining up with TRBD1. The J segment lost 1 base and the V segment lost 5 bases, leaving 6 bases of the junction unmatched. CDR1 is SEHNR, CDR2 FQNEAQ, per germline (reference sequence). The CDR3 is made up of 15 amino acids. For the CDR3, the DNA is TGTGCCAGCAGCCCAACGGACAGGGAGAACACTGAAGCTTTCTTT. Translating gives CASSPTDRENTEAFF. The full variable domain, completed using reference TRBV7-9 and TRBJ1-1, is DTGVSQNPRHKITKRGQNVTFRCDPISEHNRLYWYRQTLGQGPEFLTYFQNEAQLEKSRLLSDRFSAERPKGSFSTLEIQRTEQGDSAMYLCASSPTDRENTEAFFGQGTRLTVV.

The chain couples TRBV9 to TRBJ2-7; no firm D call. Germline V gene sequence: CDR1 SGDLS, CDR2 YYNGEE. V was pared by 2 bases and J by 0 bases, with 6 bases between. The CDR3 is 13 amino acids. This chain's CDR3 is CASSVESSYEQYF. CDR3 DNA sequence: TGTGCCAGCAGCGTTGAGTCCTCCTACGAGCAGTACTTC.

CDR3: CASRGLAGGADTQYF. CDR3 in DNA: TGTGCCAGTCGGGGACTAGCGGGAGGAGCAGATACGCAGTATTTT. The chain uses TRBV6-4 and TRBJ2-3; 15 positions match TRBD2. Germline CDR1 MRHNA, CDR2 SNTAGT. V gave up 9 bases and J gave up 4 bases; unmatched junction bases: 5. The CDR3 contains 15 residues.

The gene calls are TRBV5-1 and TRBJ2-4, with a possible D match to TRBD1 (5 bases). Germline V gives CDR1 SGHRS, CDR2 YFSETQ. Trimming took 1 base from V and 1 from J, leaving 18 bases between them. The CDR3 covers 18 residues. The chain's CDR3 is CASSLNVARAGAKNIQYF. DNA of the CDR3: TGCGCCAGCAGCTTGAATGTAGCCAGGGCCGGGGCCAAAAACATTCAGTACTTC.

This rearrangement joins TRBV9 to TRBJ1-3, with 9 positions matching TRBD1. Germline trimming cut 1 base from V and 4 bases from J; bases unmatched to any gene: 6. CDR1 SGDLS and CDR2 YYNGEE come from the germline V gene. The length of the CDR3 is 16 residues. CDR3 region: CASSVRWTGAGNTIYF. CDR3 in DNA: TGTGCCAGCAGCGTACGCTGGACAGGGGCGGGAAACACCATATATTTT. The full variable domain, with the rest looked up from reference TRBV9 and TRBJ1-3, is DSGVTQTPKHLITATGQRVTLRCSPRSGDLSVYWYQQSLDQGLQFLIQYYNGEERAKGNILERFSAQQFPDLHSELNLSSLELGDSALYFCASSVRWTGAGNTIYFGEGSWLTVV.

Note on this clone: A junction boundary mismatches the germline segment, possibly from a read error. The chain is built from TRBV6-1 and TRBJ2-3; possible D gene TRBD2, 6 bases. The CDR3 is made up of 15 amino acids. Germline assignment: CDR1 MNHNS and CDR2 SASEGT. This CDR3 is CVSSEAGGFTDTQYF. In DNA form, the CDR3 reads TGTGTCAGCAGTGAAGCGGGTGGGTTCACAGATACGCAGTATTTT.

This clone occurred once. The V gene is TRBV28, the J gene TRBJ1-4; D may be TRBD1 (5 bases). The germline V gene has CDR1 MDHEN and CDR2 SYDVKM. This CDR3 region has 15 residues. V dropped 1 base and J dropped 5 bases, with 11 bases sitting between them. CDR3 amino acids: CASSLSGGRNEKLFF. The CDR3 DNA reads as TGTGCCAGCAGTTTATCCGGGGGACGGAATGAAAAACTGTTTTTT.

The table lists this clone with a few counts. The rearrangement joins TRBV9 to TRBJ2-1, with 12 bases that match TRBD2. CDR3 length: 15 amino acids. V trimming: 4 bases; J trimming: 10 bases; junction bases outside the gene matches: 9. Germline CDR1 SGDLS, CDR2 YYNGEE. CDR3 nucleotide sequence: TGTGCCAGCAGCCCTAGCGGGAGGGTTGTTGGGGAGCAGTTCTTC. Translated, it gives CASSPSGRVVGEQFF.

This chain connects TRBV5-1 to TRBJ1-1; weak D call: TRBD1 (5 bases). V dropped 1 base and J dropped 11 bases, with 18 bases sitting between them. The CDR3 consists of 14 residues. CDR1 and CDR2 (germline): SGHRS, YFSETQ. CDR3 nucleotides: TGCGCCAGCAGCTTGCCGGGGCAGGGCGGGAAGGCTTTCTTT. It encodes CASSLPGQGGKAFF. The full variable domain, rest sourced from reference TRBV5-1 and TRBJ1-1, is KAGVTQTPRYLIKTRGQQVTLSCSPISGHRSVSWYQQTPGQGLQFLFEYFSETQRNKGNFPGRFSGRQFSNSRSEMNVSTLELGDSALYLCASSLPGQGGKAFFGQGTRLTVV.

The chain uses TRBV30 and TRBJ1-1; unclear D gene. The CDR3 length is 11 residues. Germline V gene data show CDR1 as GTSNPN and CDR2 as SVGIG (reference sequence). V was cut by 4 bases and J by 6 bases, with 9 bases left in between. The CDR3 nucleotides read TGTGCCTGGAAAGGAGTGTCTGAAGCTTTCTTT. Residues: CAWKGVSEAFF.

The rearrangement joins TRBV9 to TRBJ2-5, with 8 bases fitting TRBD1. Trimming cost V 3 bases and J 10 bases; bases outside gene matches: 11. Germline lookup yields CDR1 SGDLS and CDR2 YYNGEE. This CDR3 region has 14 residues. The CDR3 protein is CASSGTGKNVDQYF. CDR3 nucleotides: TGTGCCAGCAGCGGGACAGGGAAGAACGTCGACCAGTACTTC.

The chain carries TRBV16 and TRBJ2-3, with D perhaps matching TRBD1 (6 bases). V was shortened by 3 bases and J by 4 bases, with 11 bases between the two germline ends. Per the germline V gene, CDR1 is KGHSY and CDR2 is FQNENV. The CDR3 consists of 14 residues. In nucleotides, the CDR3 is TGTGCCAGCAGCCAGCTCCACAGGGCAGATACGCAGTATTTT. This gives the protein CASSQLHRADTQYF.

This chain joins TRBV13 and TRBJ2-7, with TRBD2 identical over 15 bases. Germline V gene sequence: CDR1 PRHDT, CDR2 FYEKMQ (reference sequence). J lost 2 bases, V lost 5 bases, and 4 bases had no gene match. CDR3 length: 16 residues. For the CDR3, the DNA is TGTGCCAGCAGCGAAGGACTAGCGGGAGGGCCCTACGAGCAGTACTTC. Translated, it gives CASSEGLAGGPYEQYF. The variable domain in full, with the rest retrieved from reference TRBV13 and TRBJ2-7, is AAGVIQSPRHLIKEKRETATLKCYPIPRHDTVYWYQQGPGQDPQFLISFYEKMQSDKGSIPDRFSAQQFSDYHSELNMSSLELGDSALYFCASSEGLAGGPYEQYFGPGTRLTVT.

The CDR3 DNA reads as TGTGCCAGCAGCCCTAGCGGGAGGTCCTACGAGCAGTACTTC. This translates into CASSPSGRSYEQYF. V gene TRBV2 combines with J gene TRBJ2-7; 11 bases match TRBD2. The CDR3 length is 14 residues. The germline gives CDR1 SNHLY, CDR2 FYNNEI. With V trimmed by 6 bases and J by 1 base, 2 bases remained unmatched. Based on the CDR3 plus reference TRBV2 and TRBJ2-7, the full variable domain is EPEVTQTPSHQVTQMGQEVILRCVPISNHLYFYWYRQILGQKVEFLVSFYNNEISEKSEIFDDQFSVERPDGSNFTLKIRSTKLEDSAMYFCASSPSGRSYEQYFGPGTRLTVT.

The chain employs TRBV7-9 and TRBJ1-2; weak D call: TRBD1 (5 bases). The length of the CDR3 is 14 residues. V was pared by 5 bases and J by 8 bases, with 18 bases between. CDR1 SEHNR and CDR2 FQNEAQ come from the germline V gene (reference sequence). The CDR3 protein is CASSQFDRTGGYTF. The CDR3 coding sequence is TGTGCCAGCAGCCAATTCGACAGAACGGGCGGCTACACCTTC.

The gene calls are TRBV18 and TRBJ1-3; D is possibly TRBD1 (5 bases). The germline V gene encodes CDR1 KGHSH and CDR2 LQKENI. CDR3 length: 14 amino acids. Trimming took off 3 bases at V and 2 bases at J, with 8 bases between the two ends. In DNA form, the CDR3 reads TGTGCCAGCTCACCCAGGGCTCCTGGAAACACCATATATTTT. Its translation is CASSPRAPGNTIYF.

The rearrangement joins TRBV18 to TRBJ2-2; D is undetermined. CDR1 is KGHSH, CDR2 LQKENI, per germline. Deletions cut 2 bases from V and 5 bases from J, with 6 bases between. The CDR3 is 13 amino acids. In DNA form, the CDR3 reads TGTGCCAGCTCACCATTCGCGACCGGGGAGCTGTTTTTT. Its protein is CASSPFATGELFF.

This chain's CDR3 is CASSRQGIGVYEQYF. As DNA, the CDR3 is TGTGCCAGCAGCAGGCAGGGAATTGGGGTCTACGAGCAGTACTTC. The chain employs TRBV7-9 and TRBJ2-7, with a tentative D call TRBD1 (5 bases). The V end lost 5 bases, the J end lost 3 bases, and 17 bases lay between the germline ends. The CDR3 sequence is 15 residues long. CDR1 SEHNR and CDR2 FQNEAQ come from the germline V gene (reference sequence).

The rearrangement links TRBV9 to TRBJ2-3, with D possibly TRBD1 on 5 matching bases. Trimming cost V 0 bases and J 2 bases, with 10 bases left between them. CDR1 SGDLS and CDR2 YYNGEE come from the germline V gene. The CDR3 sequence is 15 residues long. The CDR3 DNA sequence: TGTGCCAGCAGCGTAGATCAGGGCCTCACAGATACGCAGTATTTT. This sequence encodes CASSVDQGLTDTQYF.

The sample holds a few counts of this clone. This chain uses TRBV6-4 with TRBJ2-2; a weak D match, TRBD2 (5 bases). The CDR3 length is 14 residues. Trimming removed 2 bases at V and 3 bases at J, with 7 bases between. The germline gives CDR1 MRHNA, CDR2 SNTAGT. For the CDR3, the DNA is TGTGCCAGCAGTGACGAGGGAGACACCGGGGAGCTGTTTTTT. The encoded protein is CASSDEGDTGELFF.